This T cell receptor beta chain was captured by sequencing in a study of blood T cell repertoires in COVID-19. Study as a whole: In each case, the material was cDNA or gDNA derived from T cells, B-cell-depleted T cells, or PBMCs.

This table comes from immunoSEQ multiplex PCR, and its TCRdb copy is limited to in-frame clones, with some not included. Of a few hundred thousand clones listed, more than 80% are singletons. Trimming removed 4 bases at V and 4 bases at J, with 16 bases between. This CDR3 is 15 amino acids long. Germline V gene sequence: CDR1 MGHRA, CDR2 YSYEKL. The clonotype comes from a man aged 40-49 years with acute or convalescent COVID-19. Sequenced sample: peripheral blood. The chain recombines TRBV4-1 with TRBJ1-1; tentative D call: TRBD1 (6 bases). The CDR3 nucleotides read TGCGCCAGCAGCCGTCCGACAGGTAGGGGCACTGAAGCTTTCTTT. The encoded protein is CASSRPTGRGTEAFF.